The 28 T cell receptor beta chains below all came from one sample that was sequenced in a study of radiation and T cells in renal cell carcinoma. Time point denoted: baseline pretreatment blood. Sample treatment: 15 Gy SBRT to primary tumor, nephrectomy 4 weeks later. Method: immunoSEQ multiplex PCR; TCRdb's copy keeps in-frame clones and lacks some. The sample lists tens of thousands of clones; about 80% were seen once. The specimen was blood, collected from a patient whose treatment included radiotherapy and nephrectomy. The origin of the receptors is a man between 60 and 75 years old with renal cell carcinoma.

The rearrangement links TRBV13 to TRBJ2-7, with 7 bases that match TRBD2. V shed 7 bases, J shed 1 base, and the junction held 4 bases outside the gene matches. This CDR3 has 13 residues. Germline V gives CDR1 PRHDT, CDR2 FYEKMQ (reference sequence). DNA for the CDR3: TGTGCCAGCACCGAAGCGGGATCCTACGAGCAGTACTTC. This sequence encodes CASTEAGSYEQYF.

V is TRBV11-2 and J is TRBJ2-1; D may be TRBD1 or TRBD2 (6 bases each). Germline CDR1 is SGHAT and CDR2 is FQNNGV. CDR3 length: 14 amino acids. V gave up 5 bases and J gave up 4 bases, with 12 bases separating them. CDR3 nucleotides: TGTGCCAGCAGCGCGGGACACCCGTACAATGAGCAGTTCTTC. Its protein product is CASSAGHPYNEQFF.

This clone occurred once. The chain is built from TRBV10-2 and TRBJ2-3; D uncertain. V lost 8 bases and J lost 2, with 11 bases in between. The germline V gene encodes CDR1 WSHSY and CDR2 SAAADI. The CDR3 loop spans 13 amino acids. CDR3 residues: CASLGRYTDTQYF. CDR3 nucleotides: TGCGCCAGCCTCGGGCGGTACACAGATACGCAGTATTTT.

The CDR3 here is CASSSELPGQGEQETQYF. Written as DNA, the CDR3 is TGTGCCAGCAGCTCGGAACTACCGGGACAGGGAGAACAAGAGACCCAGTACTTC. The V gene is TRBV5-6, the J gene TRBJ2-5; TRBD1 agrees at 9 bases. With V trimmed by 3 bases and J by 2 bases, 14 bases remained unmatched. CDR1 and CDR2 from the germline V gene are SGHDT and YYEEEE. The CDR3 length is 18 residues.

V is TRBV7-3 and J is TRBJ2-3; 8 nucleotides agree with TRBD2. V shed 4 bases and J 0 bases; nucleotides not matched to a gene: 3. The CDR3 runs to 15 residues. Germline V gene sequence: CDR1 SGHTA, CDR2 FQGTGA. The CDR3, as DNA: TGTGCCAGCAGCTCACTAGCGGTTAGCACAGATACGCAGTATTTT. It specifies CASSSLAVSTDTQYF.

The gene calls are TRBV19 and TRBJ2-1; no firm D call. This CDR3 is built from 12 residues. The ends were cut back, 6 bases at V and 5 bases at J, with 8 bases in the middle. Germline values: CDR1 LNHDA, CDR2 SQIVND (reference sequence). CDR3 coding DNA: TGTGCCAGTAGGGCAGAGAACAATGAGCAGTTCTTC. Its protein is CASRAENNEQFF.

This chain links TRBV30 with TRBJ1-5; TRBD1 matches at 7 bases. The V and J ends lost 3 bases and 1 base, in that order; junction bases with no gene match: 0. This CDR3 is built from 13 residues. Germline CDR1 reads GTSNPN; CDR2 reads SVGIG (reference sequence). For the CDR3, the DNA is TGTGCCTGGAGGGACAGGAGCAATCAGCCCCAGCATTTT. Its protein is CAWRDRSNQPQHF.

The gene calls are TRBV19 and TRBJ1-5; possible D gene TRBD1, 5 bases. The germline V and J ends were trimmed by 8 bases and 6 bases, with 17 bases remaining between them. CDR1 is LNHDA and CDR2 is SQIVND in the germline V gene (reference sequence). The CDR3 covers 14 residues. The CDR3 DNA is TGTGCCAGTGGTGGGGCAGGCGGGGGTCAGCCCCAGCATTTT. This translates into CASGGAGGGQPQHF.

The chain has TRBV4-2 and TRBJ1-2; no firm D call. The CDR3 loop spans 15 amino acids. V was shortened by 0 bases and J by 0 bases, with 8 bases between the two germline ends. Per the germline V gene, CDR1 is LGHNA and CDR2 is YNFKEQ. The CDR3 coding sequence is TGTGCCAGCAGCCAAGATAGGGCAGCTAACTATGGCTACACCTTC. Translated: CASSQDRAANYGYTF.

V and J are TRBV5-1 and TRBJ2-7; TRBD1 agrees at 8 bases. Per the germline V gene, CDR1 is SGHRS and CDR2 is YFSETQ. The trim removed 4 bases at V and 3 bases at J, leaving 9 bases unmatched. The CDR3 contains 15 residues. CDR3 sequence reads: CASSMGQARNYEQYF. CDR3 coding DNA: TGCGCCAGCAGCATGGGACAGGCGAGAAACTACGAGCAGTACTTC.

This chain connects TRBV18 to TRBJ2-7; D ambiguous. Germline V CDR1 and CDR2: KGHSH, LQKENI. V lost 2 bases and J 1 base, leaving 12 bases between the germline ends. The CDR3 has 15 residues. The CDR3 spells CASSPLTQGSYEQYF. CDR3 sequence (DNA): TGTGCCAGCTCACCATTAACCCAAGGGTCCTACGAGCAGTACTTC.

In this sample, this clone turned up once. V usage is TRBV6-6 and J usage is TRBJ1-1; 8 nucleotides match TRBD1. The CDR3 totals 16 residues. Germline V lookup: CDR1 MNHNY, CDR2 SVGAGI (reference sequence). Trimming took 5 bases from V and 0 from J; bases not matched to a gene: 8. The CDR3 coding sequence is TGTGCCAGCAGTCATCGAAGGACAGGGCTGAACACTGAAGCTTTCTTT. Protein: CASSHRRTGLNTEAFF.

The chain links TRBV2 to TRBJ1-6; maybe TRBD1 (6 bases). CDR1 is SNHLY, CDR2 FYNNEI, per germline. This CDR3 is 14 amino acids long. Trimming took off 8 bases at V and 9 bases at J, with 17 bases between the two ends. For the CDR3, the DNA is TGTGCCAGCGAGATAGGGACATCTAGTTCACCCCTCCACTTT. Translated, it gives CASEIGTSSSPLHF.

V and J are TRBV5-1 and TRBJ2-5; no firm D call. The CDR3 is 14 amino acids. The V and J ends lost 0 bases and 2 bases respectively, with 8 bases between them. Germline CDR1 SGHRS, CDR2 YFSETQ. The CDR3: CASSLGSAQETQYF. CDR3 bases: TGCGCCAGCAGCTTGGGGTCAGCACAAGAGACCCAGTACTTC.

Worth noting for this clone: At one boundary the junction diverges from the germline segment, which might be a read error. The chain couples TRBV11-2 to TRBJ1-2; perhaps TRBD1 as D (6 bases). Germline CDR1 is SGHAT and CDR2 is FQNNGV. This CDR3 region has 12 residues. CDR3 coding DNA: TGTGCCAGCAGCTTAGCCCTCGGGGGCCGGGCCTTC. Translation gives CASSLALGGRAF.

CDR3 sequence reads: CAVSGTQYYGYTF. Written as DNA, the CDR3 is TGTGCCGTCTCCGGGACACAATATTATGGCTACACCTTC. The chain has TRBV19 and TRBJ1-2, with D possibly matching TRBD1 (6 bases). CDR1 is LNHDA, CDR2 SQIVND, per germline (reference sequence). CDR3 size: 13 residues. The V and J ends lost 11 bases and 5 bases respectively, with 18 bases between them.

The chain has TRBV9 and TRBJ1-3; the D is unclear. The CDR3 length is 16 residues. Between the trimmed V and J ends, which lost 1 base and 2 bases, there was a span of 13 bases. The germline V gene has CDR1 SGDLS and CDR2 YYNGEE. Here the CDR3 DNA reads TGTGCCAGCAGCGTATTCGACGGCCATGCTGGAAACACCATATATTTT. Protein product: CASSVFDGHAGNTIYF.

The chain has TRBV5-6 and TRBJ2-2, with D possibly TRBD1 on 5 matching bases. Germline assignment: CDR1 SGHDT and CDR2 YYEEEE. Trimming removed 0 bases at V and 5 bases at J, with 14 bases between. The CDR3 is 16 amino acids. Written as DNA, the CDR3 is TGTGCCAGCAGCTTGGAAGGGGTGCGGCGGACCGGGGAGCTGTTTTTT. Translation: CASSLEGVRRTGELFF.

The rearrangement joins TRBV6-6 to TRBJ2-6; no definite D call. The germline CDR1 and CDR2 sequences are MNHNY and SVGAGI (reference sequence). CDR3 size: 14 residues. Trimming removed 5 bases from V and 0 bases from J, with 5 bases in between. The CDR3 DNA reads TGTGCCAGCAGTGACCACTCTGGGGCCAACGTCCTGACTTTC. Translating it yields CASSDHSGANVLTF.

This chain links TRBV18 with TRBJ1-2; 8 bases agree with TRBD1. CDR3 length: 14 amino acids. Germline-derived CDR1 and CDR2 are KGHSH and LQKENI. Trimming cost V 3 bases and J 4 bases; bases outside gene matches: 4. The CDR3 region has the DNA TGTGCCAGCTCACCGGGACAGGTTACCTATGGCTACACCTTC. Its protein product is CASSPGQVTYGYTF.

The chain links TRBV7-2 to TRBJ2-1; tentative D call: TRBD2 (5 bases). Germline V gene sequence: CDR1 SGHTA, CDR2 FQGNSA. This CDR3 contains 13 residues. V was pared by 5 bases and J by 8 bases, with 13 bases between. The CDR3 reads CASSQPPRDEQFF. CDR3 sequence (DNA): TGTGCCAGCAGCCAACCCCCGAGGGATGAGCAGTTCTTC.

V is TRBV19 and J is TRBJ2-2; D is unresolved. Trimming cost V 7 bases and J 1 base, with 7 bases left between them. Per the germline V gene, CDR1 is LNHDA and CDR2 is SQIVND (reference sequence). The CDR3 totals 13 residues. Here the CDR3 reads CASNQRNTGELFF. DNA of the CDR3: TGTGCCAGTAACCAGAGGAACACCGGGGAGCTGTTTTTT.

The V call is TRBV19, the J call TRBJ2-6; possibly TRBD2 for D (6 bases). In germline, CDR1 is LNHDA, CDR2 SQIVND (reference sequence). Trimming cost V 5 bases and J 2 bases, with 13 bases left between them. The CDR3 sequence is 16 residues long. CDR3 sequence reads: CASSWGVRAGANVLTF. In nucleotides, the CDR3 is TGTGCCAGTAGTTGGGGGGTGAGGGCTGGGGCCAACGTCCTGACTTTC. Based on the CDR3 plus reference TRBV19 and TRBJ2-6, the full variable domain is DGGITQSPKYLFRKEGQNVTLSCEQNLNHDAMYWYRQDPGQGLRLIYYSQIVNDFQKGDIAEGYSVSREKKESFPLTVTSAQKNPTAFYLCASSWGVRAGANVLTFGAGSRLTVL.

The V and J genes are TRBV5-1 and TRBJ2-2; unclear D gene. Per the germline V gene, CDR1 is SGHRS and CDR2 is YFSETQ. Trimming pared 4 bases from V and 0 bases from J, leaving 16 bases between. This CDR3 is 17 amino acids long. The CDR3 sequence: CASSPARSEANTGELFF. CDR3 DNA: TGCGCCAGCAGCCCGGCCCGTTCAGAGGCGAACACCGGGGAGCTGTTTTTT.

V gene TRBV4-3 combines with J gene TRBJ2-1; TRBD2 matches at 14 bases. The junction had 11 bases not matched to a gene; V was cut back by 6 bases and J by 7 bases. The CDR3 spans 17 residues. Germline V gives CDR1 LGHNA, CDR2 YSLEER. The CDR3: CASSARLAGGRRNEQFF. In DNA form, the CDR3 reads TGCGCCAGCAGTGCCAGACTAGCGGGAGGGCGGAGGAATGAGCAGTTCTTC.

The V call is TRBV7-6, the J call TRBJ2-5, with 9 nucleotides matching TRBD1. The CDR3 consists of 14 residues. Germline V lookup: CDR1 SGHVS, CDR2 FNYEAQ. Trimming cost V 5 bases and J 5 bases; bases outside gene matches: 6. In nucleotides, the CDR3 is TGTGCCAGCAGCGCACAGGGGGCTGAGGAGACCCAGTACTTC. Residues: CASSAQGAEETQYF. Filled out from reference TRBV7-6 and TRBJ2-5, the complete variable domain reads GAGVSQSPRYKVTKRGQDVALRCDPISGHVSLYWYRQALGQGPEFLTYFNYEAQQDKSGLPNDRFSAERPEGSISTLTIQRTEQRDSAMYRCASSAQGAEETQYFGPGTRLLVL.

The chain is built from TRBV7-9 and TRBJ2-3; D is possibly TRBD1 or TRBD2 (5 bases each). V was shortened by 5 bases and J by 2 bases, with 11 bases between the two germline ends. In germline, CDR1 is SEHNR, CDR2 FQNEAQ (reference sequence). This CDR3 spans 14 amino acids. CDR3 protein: CASSPRGITDTQYF. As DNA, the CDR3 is TGTGCCAGCAGCCCGAGGGGTATCACAGATACGCAGTATTTT.

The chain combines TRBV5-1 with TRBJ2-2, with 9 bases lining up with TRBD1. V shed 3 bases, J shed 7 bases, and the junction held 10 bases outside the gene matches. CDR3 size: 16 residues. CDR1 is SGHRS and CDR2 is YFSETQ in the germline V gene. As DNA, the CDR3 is TGCGCCAGCAGCTCCTCCGGGACAGGGTACGGCGGGGAGCTGTTTTTT. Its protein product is CASSSSGTGYGGELFF.